This TCR beta chain appears in the sequencing data of a study of T cell repertoires in cytomegalovirus infection. TCRdb passed the reads through MiXCR, listing each CDR3 protein once. The sample has about 250,000 distinct CDR3 sequences; 12% are singletons. CDR1 SGHTA and CDR2 FQGNSA come from the germline V gene. J lost 10 bases, V lost 1 base, and 7 bases had no gene match. This CDR3 has 14 residues. The table lists this clonotype with many counts. The sample was PBMCs. This receptor was taken from a human donor in good health (CMV status not recorded). Some clones in this sample may be carry-over from other donors' samples. This rearrangement joins TRBV7-2 to TRBJ2-1, with 7 nucleotides matching TRBD2. This CDR3 reads CASSLDVGREEQFF. DNA of the CDR3: TGTGCCAGCAGCTTAGATGTGGGGCGGGAGGAGCAGTTCTTC.